This T cell receptor beta chain derives from a study of early T cells in non-severe SARS-CoV-2 infection. The study's findings and limits: VDJdb matching favored anti-spike CD8 responses, missing private and CD4 specificities.

In the case of this clonotype: The target antigen is unknown.

TCRdb recomputed calls from the 5' RACE reads with MiXCR, one row per CDR3 protein. The top ten clones hold about 34% of a sample with approximately 28,000 distinct CDR3 sequences, around 6.1% of them seen once. Trimming shortened V by 2 bases and J by 2 bases, and 7 bases separated the two germline ends. The CDR3 length is 13 residues. The sequences come from whole blood, collected at baseline. This TCR derives from an adult who was a healthcare worker with PCR-confirmed SARS-CoV-2 infection or an uninfected control (not recorded which). This chain joins TRBV12-3 or TRBV12-4 and TRBJ2-7; D gene uncertain. CDR3 protein: CASSLLLTYEQYF. The CDR3 region has the DNA TGTGCCAGCAGTTTACTCCTTACCTACGAGCAGTACTTC.